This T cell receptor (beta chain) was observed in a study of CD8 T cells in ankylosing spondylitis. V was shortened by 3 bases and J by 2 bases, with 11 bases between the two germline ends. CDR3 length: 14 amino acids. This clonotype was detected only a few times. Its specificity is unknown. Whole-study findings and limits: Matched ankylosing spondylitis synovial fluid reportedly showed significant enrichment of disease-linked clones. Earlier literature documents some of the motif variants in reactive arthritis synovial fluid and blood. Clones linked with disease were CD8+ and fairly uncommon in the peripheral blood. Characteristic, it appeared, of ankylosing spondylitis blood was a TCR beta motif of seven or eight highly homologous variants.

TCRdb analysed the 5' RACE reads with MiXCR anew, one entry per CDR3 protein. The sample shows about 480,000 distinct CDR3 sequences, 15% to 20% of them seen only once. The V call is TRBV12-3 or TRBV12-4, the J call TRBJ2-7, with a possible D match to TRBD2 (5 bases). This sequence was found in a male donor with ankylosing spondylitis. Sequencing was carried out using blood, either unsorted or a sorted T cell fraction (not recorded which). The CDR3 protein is CASSFSVQPYEQYF. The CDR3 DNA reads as TGTGCCAGCAGTTTTAGCGTACAACCCTACGAGCAGTACTTC.